Listed here are 21 T cell receptor beta chains from one sample, sequenced in a study of T cell responses to AZD1222 COVID-19 vaccine. TCRdb's table, derived via immunoSEQ multiplex PCR, lists solely in-frame clones and lacks some. The table lists 100,000 to 150,000 clones, approximately 83% of them singletons. This specimen was peripheral blood, taken on day 0 of AZD1222 vaccination. The receptors originated from an adult in good health.

The chain is built from TRBV5-1 and TRBJ2-5; D is ambiguous. The CDR3 contains 14 residues. Trimming shortened V by 4 bases and J by 3 bases, and 13 bases separated the two germline ends. CDR1 and CDR2 (germline): SGHRS, YFSETQ. CDR3 nucleotides: TGCGCCAGCAGCCCCCGGTCCCATGAAGAGACCCAGTACTTC. Protein: CASSPRSHEETQYF.

The chain employs TRBV7-9 and TRBJ1-2; no definite D call. Germline lookup yields CDR1 SEHNR and CDR2 FQNEAQ (reference sequence). V lost 4 bases and J lost 14, with 5 bases in between. The CDR3 is 8 residues long. The CDR3 reads CASSSWTF. CDR3 in DNA: TGTGCCAGCAGCTCTTGGACCTTC.

The J gene is TRBJ2-6, the V gene TRBV4-3; no clear D. The CDR3 totals 17 residues. CDR1 LGHNA and CDR2 YSLEER come from the germline V gene. Trimming stripped 0 bases from V and 0 bases from J, with 9 bases between. CDR3 nucleotide sequence: TGCGCCAGCAGCCAAGAAATGAGCAGCTCTGGGGCCAACGTCCTGACTTTC. This codes for CASSQEMSSSGANVLTF.

The chain joins TRBV6-4 to TRBJ1-1, with 11 bases identical to TRBD1. This CDR3 is 14 amino acids long. Germline V gene sequence: CDR1 MRHNA, CDR2 SNTAGT. The J segment lost 4 bases and the V segment lost 4 bases, leaving 2 bases of the junction unmatched. CDR3 amino acids: CASSAGTGGTEAFF. CDR3 DNA: TGTGCCAGCAGTGCCGGGACAGGGGGCACTGAAGCTTTCTTT.

V and J are TRBV19 and TRBJ1-4; 8 bases agree with TRBD1. Trimming at V came to 6 bases and at J to 8 bases, leaving 5 bases not matched to a gene. The germline CDR1 and CDR2 sequences are LNHDA and SQIVND (reference sequence). There are 13 residues in the CDR3. CDR3 sequence: CASSFGQGEKLFF. As DNA, the CDR3 is TGTGCCAGTAGCTTCGGACAGGGAGAAAAACTGTTTTTT.

This clone was seen just once. V gene TRBV5-5 combines with J gene TRBJ2-7; TRBD2 agrees at 10 bases. Germline CDR1 reads SGHKS; CDR2 reads YYEKEE (reference sequence). V shed 4 bases, J shed 2 bases, and the junction held 3 bases outside the gene matches. The CDR3 runs 14 residues. Here the CDR3 reads CASSPSGSPYEQYF. Written as DNA, the CDR3 is TGTGCCAGCAGCCCTAGCGGGAGCCCCTACGAGCAGTACTTC.

This clone was observed once. The chain carries TRBV9 and TRBJ1-4; 9 bases agree with TRBD1. After removal of 0 bases from V and 8 bases from J, the junction contained 14 bases not matched to a gene. The CDR3 loop spans 18 amino acids. Looked up from germline, CDR1 is SGDLS and CDR2 is YYNGEE. This CDR3 reads CASSVEAGQGRFQEKLFF. In DNA form, the CDR3 reads TGTGCCAGCAGCGTAGAAGCGGGACAGGGAAGATTTCAGGAAAAACTGTTTTTT. The full variable domain, completed using reference TRBV9 and TRBJ1-4, is DSGVTQTPKHLITATGQRVTLRCSPRSGDLSVYWYQQSLDQGLQFLIQYYNGEERAKGNILERFSAQQFPDLHSELNLSSLELGDSALYFCASSVEAGQGRFQEKLFFGSGTQLSVL.

This chain links TRBV15 with TRBJ1-2; TRBD1 is a possible D gene (6 bases). The CDR3 has 21 amino acids. The germline gives CDR1 LNHNV, CDR2 YYDKDF (reference sequence). The V end was cut by 5 bases, the J end by 4 bases, with 35 bases between. CDR3 DNA sequence: TGTGCCACCAGCGGATACTTAACTCAACCACGAAGGGGGGGGTCGGCCTATGGCTACACCTTC. It codes for CATSGYLTQPRRGGSAYGYTF.

A single count supports this clone. The chain has TRBV30 and TRBJ1-2; D not certain. Trimming shortened V by 4 bases and J by 8 bases, and 17 bases separated the two germline ends. CDR1 and CDR2 (germline): GTSNPN, SVGIG (reference sequence). CDR3 length: 13 amino acids. CDR3 sequence (DNA): TGTGCCTGGAACATCGGCAGAATTTGGGGCTACACCTTC. It yields the protein CAWNIGRIWGYTF.

V usage is TRBV3-1 (or the pseudogene TRBV3-2) and J usage is TRBJ2-2, with 9 bases lining up with TRBD2. The CDR3 is made up of 16 amino acids. Germline CDR1 is LGHDT and CDR2 is YNNKEL (reference sequence). V shed 0 bases and J 3 bases; nucleotides not matched to a gene: 2. CDR3 protein: CASSQETSGYTGELFF. In DNA form, the CDR3 reads TGTGCCAGCAGCCAAGAAACTAGCGGGTACACCGGGGAGCTGTTTTTT.

The chain links TRBV1 to TRBJ1-1. TRBV1 is termed a pseudogene. The length of the CDR3 is 10 residues. The DNA for the CDR3 is TGCACCAGCAGCCACGGCGAAGCTTTCTTT. It is translated as CTSSHGEAFF.

The rearrangement uses TRBV4-3 and TRBJ2-1, with a tentative D call TRBD2 (5 bases). Trimming removed 3 bases at V and 0 bases at J, with 9 bases between. CDR3 length equals 15 residues. Per germline, CDR1 LGHNA and CDR2 YSLEER. CDR3 amino acids: CASSHSGSSYNEQFF. Here the CDR3 DNA reads TGCGCCAGCAGCCACTCGGGGAGCTCCTACAATGAGCAGTTCTTC.

The rearrangement links TRBV7-3 to TRBJ1-1; 9 nucleotides line up with TRBD1. The CDR3 contains 15 residues. Germline CDR1 SGHTA, CDR2 FQGTGA. V was pared by 5 bases and J by 1 base, with 5 bases of the junction left unmatched. The CDR3 here is CASSQTGQGNTEAFF. CDR3 nucleotide sequence: TGTGCCAGCAGCCAGACGGGACAGGGGAACACTGAAGCTTTCTTT.

The rearrangement links TRBV7-3 to TRBJ2-2; D is undetermined. Germline CDR1 is SGHTA and CDR2 is FQGTGA. V lost 2 bases, J lost 4 bases, and 5 bases lay in between. This CDR3 region has 13 residues. The CDR3 protein is CASSLSGTGELFF. CDR3 nucleotides: TGTGCCAGCAGCTTATCCGGCACCGGGGAGCTGTTTTTT.

The chain carries TRBV24-1 and TRBJ2-5; D possibly corresponds to TRBD2 (6 bases). Germline CDR1 and CDR2: KGHDR and SFDVKD. Trimming left V 2 bases short and J 4 bases short, with 13 bases between. The CDR3 extends over 15 amino acids. The CDR3 loop is CATSDSGAPLETQYF. The CDR3 nucleotides are TGTGCCACCAGTGATTCGGGAGCGCCTTTAGAGACCCAGTACTTC.

V usage is TRBV5-1 and J usage is TRBJ1-6, with D perhaps TRBD1 (5 bases). The V and J ends lost 2 bases and 12 bases respectively, with 18 bases between them. Germline lookup yields CDR1 SGHRS and CDR2 YFSETQ. The CDR3 length is 15 residues. The CDR3 nucleotides are TGCGCCAGCAGCTTAGACGGGGACTCCGGGAGACCCCTCCACTTT. Translating it yields CASSLDGDSGRPLHF.

CDR3 protein: CASSPQADYGYTF. CDR3 DNA sequence: TGTGCCAGCAGCCCCCAGGCGGACTATGGCTACACCTTC. This rearrangement joins TRBV9 to TRBJ1-2; D is ambiguous. Germline CDR1 is SGDLS and CDR2 is YYNGEE. This CDR3 is built from 13 residues. V shed 4 bases and J shed 3 bases, with 10 bases lying between them.

The chain couples TRBV19 to TRBJ1-2; D possibly corresponds to TRBD1 (5 bases). The CDR3 loop spans 14 amino acids. Germline CDR1 reads LNHDA; CDR2 reads SQIVND (reference sequence). V lost 4 bases, J lost 5 bases, and 14 bases lay in between. CDR3 amino acids: CASSTPQGSYGYTF. CDR3 DNA sequence: TGTGCCAGTAGTACCCCTCAGGGTTCTTATGGCTACACCTTC.

The J gene is TRBJ1-1, the V gene TRBV11-3, with D maybe TRBD1 (6 bases). With 1 base removed from V and 1 base from J, the gap between germline ends came to 10 bases. Germline V lookup: CDR1 SGHNT, CDR2 YENEEA. This CDR3 comprises 15 residues. The CDR3 sequence is CASSLAQGQNTEAFF. In nucleotides, the CDR3 is TGTGCCAGCAGCTTAGCACAGGGACAGAACACTGAAGCTTTCTTT.

The chain has TRBV7-6 and TRBJ2-5; D may be TRBD2 (5 bases). The V gene's germline CDR1 is SGHVS and CDR2 FNYEAQ. There are 12 residues in the CDR3. Trimming stripped 7 bases from V and 5 bases from J, with 11 bases between. The CDR3 DNA reads as TGTGCCAGCACCGGGATAGTTGAGACCCAGTACTTC. Translation: CASTGIVETQYF. The whole variable domain, filled in from reference TRBV7-6 and TRBJ2-5, reads GAGVSQSPRYKVTKRGQDVALRCDPISGHVSLYWYRQALGQGPEFLTYFNYEAQQDKSGLPNDRFSAERPEGSISTLTIQRTEQRDSAMYRCASTGIVETQYFGPGTRLLVL.

The chain joins TRBV15 to TRBJ1-3; 9 nucleotides align to TRBD1. The CDR3 length is 14 residues. V shed 6 bases, J shed 5 bases, and the junction held 5 bases outside the gene matches. From germline, CDR1 is LNHNV and CDR2 YYDKDF (reference sequence). The CDR3 DNA is TGTGCCACCAGTCCCGACAGGGGGAGAAACACCATATATTTT. Amino acids: CATSPDRGRNTIYF.